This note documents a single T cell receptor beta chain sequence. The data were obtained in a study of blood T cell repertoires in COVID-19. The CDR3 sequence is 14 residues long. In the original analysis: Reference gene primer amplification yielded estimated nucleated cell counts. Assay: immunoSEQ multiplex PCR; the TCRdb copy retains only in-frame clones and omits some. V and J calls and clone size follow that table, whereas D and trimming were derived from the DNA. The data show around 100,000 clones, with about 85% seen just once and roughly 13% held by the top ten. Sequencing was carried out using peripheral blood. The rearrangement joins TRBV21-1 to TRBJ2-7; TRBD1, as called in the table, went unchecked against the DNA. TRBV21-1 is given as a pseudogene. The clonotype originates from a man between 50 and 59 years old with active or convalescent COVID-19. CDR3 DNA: TGTGCCAGCAGCACTGGACACAGCTCCTACGAGCAGTACTTC. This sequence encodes CASSTGHSSYEQYF.